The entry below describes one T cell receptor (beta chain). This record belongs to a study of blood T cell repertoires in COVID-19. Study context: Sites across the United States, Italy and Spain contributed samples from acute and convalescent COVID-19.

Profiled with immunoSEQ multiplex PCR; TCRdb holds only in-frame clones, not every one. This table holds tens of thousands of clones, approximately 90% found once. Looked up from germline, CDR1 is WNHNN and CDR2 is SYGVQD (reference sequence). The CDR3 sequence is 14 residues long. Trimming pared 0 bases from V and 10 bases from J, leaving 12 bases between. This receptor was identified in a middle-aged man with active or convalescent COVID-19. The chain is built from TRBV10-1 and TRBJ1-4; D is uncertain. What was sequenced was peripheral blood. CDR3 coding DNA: TGCGCCAGCAGTGAGTCAGGAGACCATGGAAAACTGTTTTTT. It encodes CASSESGDHGKLFF.